A selection of T cell receptor beta chains follows, all from one sample in a study of T cell repertoires in cytomegalovirus infection. TCRdb analysed the reads with MiXCR anew, one entry per CDR3 protein. The profile shows about 200,000 distinct CDR3 sequences, 8% to 10% of them singletons. Sequencing input: PBMCs. These receptors originate from a human donor in good health (CMV status not recorded). Some clones in this sample may be carry-over from other donors' samples. The CDR3 runs from the conserved cysteine through the conserved F or W. Each record gives: J gene, D gene, V gene, clone size, CDR3 protein, CDR3 DNA. A D gene is named only where the DNA matches it firmly. Only some rows state a clone size, as once, few, many or a class for expanded clones.

>TRBJ2-6|TRBD1|TRBV7-2|many
CASRRDRAGANVLTF
TGTGCCAGCAGAAGAGACAGGGCTGGGGCCAACGTCCTGACTTTC
>TRBJ1-2|TRBD1|TRBV5-5|many
CASSLQGQGGYGYTF
TGTGCCAGCAGCTTGCAGGGACAGGGGGGATATGGCTACACCTTC
>TRBJ1-6|TRBD1|TRBV30|NA
CAWSFGRQGATSSPLHF
TGTGCCTGGAGTTTCGGTCGTCAGGGGGCGACGAGCTCACCCCTCCACTTT
>TRBJ2-3|NA|TRBV10-3|few
CAISGGRSVDTQYF
TGTGCCATCAGTGGAGGGAGGTCAGTAGATACGCAGTATTTT
>TRBJ2-7|TRBD1|TRBV3-1|NA
CASSQEGQGVYEQYF
TGTGCCAGCAGCCAAGAGGGACAGGGTGTCTACGAGCAGTACTTC
>TRBJ2-3|NA|TRBV7-3|many
CASSPRRGATDTQYF
TGTGCCAGCAGCCCAAGGAGGGGTGCGACAGATACGCAGTATTTT
>TRBJ2-7|NA|TRBV2|few
CASMSRGAYEQYF
TGTGCCAGCATGTCCAGGGGAGCCTACGAGCAGTACTTC
>TRBJ2-7|TRBD2|TRBV20-1|few
CSASTSGGHSSYEQYF
TGCAGTGCGTCGACTAGCGGGGGACATAGCTCCTACGAGCAGTACTTC
>TRBJ2-1|NA|TRBV5-1|many
CASSLDSPYNEQFF
TGCGCCAGCAGCTTGGACAGTCCTTACAATGAGCAGTTCTTC
>TRBJ1-5|NA|TRBV28|few
CASSSRLSGSNQPQHF
TGTGCCAGCAGTTCCCGACTCTCCGGCAGCAATCAGCCCCAGCATTTT
>TRBJ2-7|NA|TRBV11-2|many
CASSSLESSYEQYF
TGTGCCAGCAGCTCGTTAGAGAGCTCCTACGAGCAGTACTTC
>TRBJ1-2|NA|TRBV29-1|NA
CSTRGGFNYGYTF
TGCAGCACCAGGGGCGGCTTTAACTATGGCTACACCTTC
>TRBJ1-1|TRBD1|TRBV28|many
CASSTPGGVSTEAFF
TGTGCCAGCAGTACCCCAGGGGGCGTGAGCACTGAAGCTTTCTTT
>TRBJ2-3|NA|TRBV10-3|many
CAISDPGSSTDTQYF
TGTGCCATCAGTGATCCAGGATCGAGCACAGATACGCAGTATTTT
>TRBJ1-1|NA|TRBV20-1|NA
CSASLTARYTEAFF
TGCAGTGCTAGTTTGACCGCGAGGTACACTGAAGCTTTCTTT
>TRBJ2-1|NA|TRBV7-2|many
CASSSRVNEQFF
TGTGCCAGCAGCTCCAGGGTCAATGAGCAGTTCTTC